This entry describes one T cell receptor (beta chain). The sample belongs to a study of T cell responses to AZD1222 COVID-19 vaccine. Clones were read by immunoSEQ multiplex PCR, and TCRdb kept only the in-frame ones, dropping some. The table has about 100,000 clones, roughly 90% seen once. Germline-derived CDR1 and CDR2 are MNHEY and SVGAGI. The V end was cut by 0 bases, the J end by 6 bases, with 8 bases between. The CDR3 length is 14 residues. The specimen comprised peripheral blood, sampled on day 0 of AZD1222 vaccination. This clonotype was sampled from an adult in good health. The chain employs TRBV6-5 and TRBJ1-4; D gene ambiguous. The CDR3 bases are TGTGCCAGCAGTTACTCCGCGTCGTATGAAAAACTGTTTTTT. Translating gives CASSYSASYEKLFF.